Here is one TCR beta chain with its context. These data belong to a study of somatic mutations in cytotoxic T cells in rheumatoid arthritis. The CDR3 is 16 residues long. Germline V lookup: CDR1 LNHNV, CDR2 YYDKDF (reference sequence). Trimming stripped 0 bases from V and 3 bases from J, with 11 bases between. The repertoire was sequenced with immunoSEQ multiplex PCR; TCRdb's copy has only in-frame clones and lacks some. The sample carries about 12,000 clones, 80% recorded once. The sample comprised CD8+ T cells sorted from blood. The rearrangement uses TRBV15 and TRBJ2-2; D possibly corresponds to TRBD2 (6 bases). This TCR was sampled from a man between 45 and 60 years old in good health. This CDR3 reads CATSRDRAGYTGELFF. The CDR3 region has the DNA TGTGCCACCAGCAGAGATCGGGCGGGATACACCGGGGAGCTGTTTTTT.